The 14 T cell receptor beta chains reported below all come from one sample, sequenced in a study of shared clonotypes between healthy human individuals (dated by TCRdb to the early 2020s). Preparation of the library involved the immunoSEQ multiplex PCR assay. Here the immuneACCESS table is served through TCRdb, limited to in-frame sequences with V and J called. Missing clones are a known gap in these copies; in checked studies unresolved V genes cover under half, and the rest lacks a known reason. Across this sample there are around 100,000 clones, with less than 75% seen only once. Together, the top ten hold about 25% of the sample. Sequencing was performed on memory CD8+ T cells sorted from blood. According to the study, the label for this sample's cell subset or site signals: CD45RO+ cells pooled with CCR7-negative TemRA cells. These receptors originate from a woman in her 30s in good health.

The rearrangement joins TRBV28 to TRBJ2-5; tentatively, D is TRBD2 (6 bases). Per the germline V gene, CDR1 is MDHEN and CDR2 is SYDVKM. V lost 3 bases and J 4 bases, leaving 12 bases between the germline ends. CDR3 size: 14 residues. CDR3: CASSFPSDGETQYF. The CDR3 DNA reads as TGTGCCAGCAGTTTCCCTAGCGACGGAGAGACCCAGTACTTC. The full variable domain, completed using reference TRBV28 and TRBJ2-5, is DVKVTQSSRYLVKRTGEKVFLECVQDMDHENMFWYRQDPGLGLRLIYFSYDVKMKEKGDIPEGYSVSREKKERFSLILESASTNQTSMYLCASSFPSDGETQYFGPGTRLLVL.

V gene TRBV13 combines with J gene TRBJ1-1; D is undetermined. Germline CDR1 is PRHDT and CDR2 is FYEKMQ (reference sequence). There are 20 residues in the CDR3. V dropped 1 base and J dropped 0 bases, with 24 bases sitting between them. The CDR3: CASSLVPVGTEDRLNTEAFF. CDR3 coding DNA: TGTGCCAGCAGCTTAGTTCCCGTCGGCACAGAGGACCGATTGAACACTGAAGCTTTCTTT.

The rearrangement links TRBV2 to TRBJ2-1; TRBD2 matches 7 bases. CDR1 is SNHLY and CDR2 is FYNNEI in the germline V gene. V shed 10 bases and J 8 bases; nucleotides not matched to a gene: 14. The CDR3 runs 14 residues. CDR3 coding DNA: TGTGCCATCGGGACTATAACAAAGTCACATGAGCAGTTCTTC. Its translation: CAIGTITKSHEQFF.

This sequence joins TRBV28 and TRBJ1-3; no clear D gene. Per the germline V gene, CDR1 is MDHEN and CDR2 is SYDVKM. CDR3 length equals 17 residues. The germline V and J ends were trimmed by 1 base and 2 bases, with 15 bases remaining between them. Here the CDR3 DNA reads TGTGCCAGCAGTTTATACGCCTGGCAGCCTCCTGGAAACACCATATATTTT. Its translation is CASSLYAWQPPGNTIYF. The whole variable domain, filled in from reference TRBV28 and TRBJ1-3, reads DVKVTQSSRYLVKRTGEKVFLECVQDMDHENMFWYRQDPGLGLRLIYFSYDVKMKEKGDIPEGYSVSREKKERFSLILESASTNQTSMYLCASSLYAWQPPGNTIYFGEGSWLTVV.

This clone has a single count. A far larger clone lies a single base away; this is likely a read error. This sequence joins TRBV4-1 and TRBJ2-7; the D is unclear. The CDR3 runs 16 residues. V lost 4 bases and J 5 bases, leaving 21 bases between the germline ends. Germline loops: CDR1 MGHRA, CDR2 YSYEKL. CDR3 coding DNA: TGCGCCAGCAGCCCAGATTGGACGGCCACTTCTCACGAGCAGTACTTC. This gives the protein CASSPDWTATSHEQYF.

The V and J genes are TRBV7-9 and TRBJ2-3; possibly TRBD1 for D (8 bases). The germline V and J ends were trimmed by 5 bases and 3 bases, with 12 bases remaining between them. The CDR3 has 14 residues. CDR1 is SEHNR and CDR2 is FQNEAQ in the germline V gene (reference sequence). The CDR3 region has the DNA TGTGCCAGCAGCCAACAGGGGGGGACAGATACGCAGTATTTT. Amino acids: CASSQQGGTDTQYF.

The rearrangement joins TRBV6-1 to TRBJ2-7, with 10 positions matching TRBD2. There are 15 residues in the CDR3. V dropped 1 base and J dropped 3; count of bases not matched to a gene: 3. In germline, CDR1 is MNHNS, CDR2 SASEGT. The CDR3 DNA reads as TGTGCCAGCAGTGAAGAACTAGCGGGAAGCTACGAGCAGTACTTC. The encoded protein is CASSEELAGSYEQYF.

This rearrangement joins TRBV7-6 to TRBJ2-7; 7 bases are shared with TRBD2. This CDR3 is built from 15 residues. The V gene's germline CDR1 is SGHVS and CDR2 FNYEAQ. V shed 7 bases, J shed 4 bases, and the junction held 13 bases outside the gene matches. The CDR3 nucleotides are TGTGCCAGCACCCCACTTGCGGGAGTGTCTTACGAGCAGTACTTC. This gives the protein CASTPLAGVSYEQYF.

This chain uses TRBV19 with TRBJ2-2; D gene uncertain. Between the trimmed V and J ends, which lost 3 bases and 1 base, there was a span of 6 bases. The CDR3 runs 14 residues. CDR1 is LNHDA, CDR2 SQIVND, per germline (reference sequence). Written as DNA, the CDR3 is TGTGCCAGTAGTATTTCCAGGAACACCGGGGAGCTGTTTTTT. This translates into CASSISRNTGELFF.

J is TRBJ2-4 and V is TRBV28, with TRBD1 matching over 7 bases. The length of the CDR3 is 16 residues. Trimming removed 3 bases from V and 0 bases from J; junction bases left unmatched: 5. Germline CDR1 is MDHEN and CDR2 is SYDVKM. The CDR3 spells CASSFTGDLAKNIQYF. CDR3 nucleotide sequence: TGTGCCAGCAGTTTTACAGGGGACCTAGCCAAAAACATTCAGTACTTC.

The V gene is TRBV29-1, the J gene TRBJ1-3, with D unclear. The germline gives CDR1 SQVTM, CDR2 ANQGSEA. The CDR3 extends over 14 amino acids. V lost 5 bases and J 2 bases, leaving 13 bases between the germline ends. The DNA for the CDR3 is TGCAGCGTTACCCCGACATTAGCTGGAAACACCATATATTTT. Translated, it gives CSVTPTLAGNTIYF. The full variable domain, with the rest looked up from reference TRBV29-1 and TRBJ1-3, is SAVISQKPSRDICQRGTSLTIQCQVDSQVTMMFWYRQQPGQSLTLIATANQGSEATYESGFVIDKFPISRPNLTFSTLTVSNMSPEDSSIYLCSVTPTLAGNTIYFGEGSWLTVV.

The genes are TRBV4-2 and TRBJ2-7; tentatively, D is TRBD1 (6 bases). CDR3 length: 15 amino acids. Germline V lookup: CDR1 LGHNA, CDR2 YNFKEQ. Trimming removed 0 bases at V and 4 bases at J, with 13 bases between. CDR3 bases: TGTGCCAGCAGCCAAGAACTGGACAGCCCATACGAGCAGTACTTC. It specifies CASSQELDSPYEQYF.

This clone was counted ten times or more. J is TRBJ2-7 and V is TRBV29-1, with D tentatively TRBD2 (6 bases). Trimming took 7 bases from V and 0 from J, leaving 13 bases between them. The CDR3 loop spans 13 amino acids. Germline V CDR1 and CDR2: SQVTM, ANQGSEA. The CDR3 here is CSAQGGSSYEQYF. DNA of the CDR3: TGCAGCGCCCAGGGAGGCTCCTCCTACGAGCAGTACTTC.

This sequence joins TRBV5-1 and TRBJ2-1, with 8 nucleotides matching TRBD2. Germline CDR1 and CDR2: SGHRS and YFSETQ. The V gene end was trimmed by 0 bases and the J gene end by 9 bases; junction bases not matched to a gene: 14. CDR3 size: 17 residues. The CDR3 DNA follows: TGCGCCAGCAGCTTGGAGCGTCCTGCGGGAGGTGGTGGTGAGCAGTTCTTC. Protein: CASSLERPAGGGGEQFF.